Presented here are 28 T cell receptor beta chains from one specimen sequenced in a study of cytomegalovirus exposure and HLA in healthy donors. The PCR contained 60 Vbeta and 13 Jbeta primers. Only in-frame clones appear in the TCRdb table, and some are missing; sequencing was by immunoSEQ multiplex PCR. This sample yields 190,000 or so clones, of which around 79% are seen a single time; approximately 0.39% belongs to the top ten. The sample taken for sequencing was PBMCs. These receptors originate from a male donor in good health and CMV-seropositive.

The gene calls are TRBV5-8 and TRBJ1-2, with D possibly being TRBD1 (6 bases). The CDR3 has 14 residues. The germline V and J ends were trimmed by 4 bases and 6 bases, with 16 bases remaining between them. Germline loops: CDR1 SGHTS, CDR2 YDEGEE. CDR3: CASSRKTGGNGYTF. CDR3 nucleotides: TGTGCCAGCAGCCGGAAGACAGGTGGAAATGGCTACACCTTC. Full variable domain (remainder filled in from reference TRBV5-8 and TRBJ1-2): EAGVTQSPTHLIKTRGQQATLRCSPISGHTSVYWYQQALGLGLQFLLWYDEGEERNRGNFPPRFSGRQFPNYSSELNVNALELEDSALYLCASSRKTGGNGYTFGSGTRLTVV.

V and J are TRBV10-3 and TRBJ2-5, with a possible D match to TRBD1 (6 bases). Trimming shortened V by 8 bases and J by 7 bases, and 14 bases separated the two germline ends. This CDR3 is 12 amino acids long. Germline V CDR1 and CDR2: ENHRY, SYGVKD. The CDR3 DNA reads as TGTGCCATCGGGGGCTCGAGGGGGACCCAGTACTTC. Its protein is CAIGGSRGTQYF.

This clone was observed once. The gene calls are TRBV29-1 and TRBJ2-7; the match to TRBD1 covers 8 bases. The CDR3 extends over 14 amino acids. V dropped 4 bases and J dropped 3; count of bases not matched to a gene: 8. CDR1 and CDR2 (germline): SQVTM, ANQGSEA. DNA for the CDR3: TGCAGCGTTGTAGGCGGGGACAGGAACTACGAGCAGTACTTC. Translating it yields CSVVGGDRNYEQYF.

The CDR3 DNA reads as TGTGCCAGCAGCTTCTCGGGGACCTACGAGCAGTACTTC. Encoded protein: CASSFSGTYEQYF. This rearrangement joins TRBV5-4 to TRBJ2-7; the D gene is possibly TRBD2 (5 bases). The V end was cut by 2 bases, the J end by 2 bases, with 8 bases between. The length of the CDR3 is 13 residues. CDR1 is SGHNT, CDR2 YYREEE, per germline (reference sequence).

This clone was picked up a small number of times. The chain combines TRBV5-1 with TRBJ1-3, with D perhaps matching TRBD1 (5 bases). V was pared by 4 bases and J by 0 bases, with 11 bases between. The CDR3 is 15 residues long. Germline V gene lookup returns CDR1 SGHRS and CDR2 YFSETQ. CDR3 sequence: CASSQGSRSGNTIYF. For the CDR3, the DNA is TGCGCCAGCAGCCAGGGCAGCCGCTCTGGAAACACCATATATTTT.

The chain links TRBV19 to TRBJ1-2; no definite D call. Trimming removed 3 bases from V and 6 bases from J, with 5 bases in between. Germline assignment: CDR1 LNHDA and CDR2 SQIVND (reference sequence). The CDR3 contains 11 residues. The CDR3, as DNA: TGTGCCAGTAGTATTGTCGATGGCTACACCTTC. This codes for CASSIVDGYTF. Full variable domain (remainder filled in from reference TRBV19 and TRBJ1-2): DGGITQSPKYLFRKEGQNVTLSCEQNLNHDAMYWYRQDPGQGLRLIYYSQIVNDFQKGDIAEGYSVSREKKESFPLTVTSAQKNPTAFYLCASSIVDGYTFGSGTRLTVV.

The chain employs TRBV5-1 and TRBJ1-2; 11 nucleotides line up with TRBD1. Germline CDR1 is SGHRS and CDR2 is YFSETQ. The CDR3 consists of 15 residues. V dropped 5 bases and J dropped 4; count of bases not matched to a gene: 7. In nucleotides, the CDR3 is TGCGCCAGCAGAGACGGACAGGGGGCTTTCTATGGCTACACCTTC. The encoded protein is CASRDGQGAFYGYTF.

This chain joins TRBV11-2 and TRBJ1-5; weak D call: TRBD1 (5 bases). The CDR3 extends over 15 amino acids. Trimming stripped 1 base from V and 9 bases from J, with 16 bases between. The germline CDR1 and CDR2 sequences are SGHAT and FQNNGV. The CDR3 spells CASSLAPQGRGPQHF. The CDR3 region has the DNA TGTGCCAGCAGCTTAGCCCCGCAGGGCCGAGGGCCCCAGCATTTT. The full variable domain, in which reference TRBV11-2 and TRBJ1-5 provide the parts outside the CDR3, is EAGVAQSPRYKIIEKRQSVAFWCNPISGHATLYWYQQILGQGPKLLIQFQNNGVVDDSQLPKDRFSAERLKGVDSTLKIQPAKLEDSAVYLCASSLAPQGRGPQHFGDGTRLSIL.

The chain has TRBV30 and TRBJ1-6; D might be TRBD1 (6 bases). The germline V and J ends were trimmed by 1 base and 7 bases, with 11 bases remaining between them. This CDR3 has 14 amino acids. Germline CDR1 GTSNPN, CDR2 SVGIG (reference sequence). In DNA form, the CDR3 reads TGTGCCTGGAGTGAGGGGCAGGGGAATTCACCCCTCCACTTT. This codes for CAWSEGQGNSPLHF.

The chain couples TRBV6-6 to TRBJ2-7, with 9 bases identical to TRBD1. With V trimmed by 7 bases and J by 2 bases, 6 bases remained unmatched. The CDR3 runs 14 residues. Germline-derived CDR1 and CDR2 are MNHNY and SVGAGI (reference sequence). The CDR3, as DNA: TGTGCCAGCAACTTACAGGGGGCCACCTACGAGCAGTACTTC. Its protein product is CASNLQGATYEQYF.

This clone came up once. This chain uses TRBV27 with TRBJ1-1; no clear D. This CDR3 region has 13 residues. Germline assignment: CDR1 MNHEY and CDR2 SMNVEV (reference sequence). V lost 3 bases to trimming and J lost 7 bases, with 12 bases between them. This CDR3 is CASSFFGLDEAFF. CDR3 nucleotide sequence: TGTGCCAGCAGTTTTTTCGGACTGGATGAAGCTTTCTTT.

CDR3 residues: CASSGPGTGQETQYF. CDR3 nucleotide sequence: TGTGCCAGCAGCGGACCCGGGACAGGGCAAGAGACCCAGTACTTC. This chain joins TRBV7-2 and TRBJ2-5, with 9 bases fitting TRBD1. V dropped 5 bases and J dropped 2; count of bases not matched to a gene: 6. From germline, CDR1 is SGHTA and CDR2 FQGNSA. CDR3 size: 15 residues.

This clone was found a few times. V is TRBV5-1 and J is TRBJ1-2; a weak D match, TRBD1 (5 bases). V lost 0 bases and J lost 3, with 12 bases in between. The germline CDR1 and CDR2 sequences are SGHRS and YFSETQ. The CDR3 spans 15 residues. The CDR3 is CASSLVGVGDYGYTF. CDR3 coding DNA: TGCGCCAGCAGCTTGGTAGGGGTGGGCGACTATGGCTACACCTTC.

The CDR3 loop reads CASSFPGFGYTF. DNA of the CDR3: TGTGCCAGCAGCTTCCCCGGTTTTGGCTACACCTTC. V and J are TRBV5-5 and TRBJ1-2; D ambiguous. V was cut by 2 bases and J by 7 bases, with 9 bases left in between. Germline CDR1 SGHKS, CDR2 YYEKEE (reference sequence). The CDR3 is 12 amino acids.

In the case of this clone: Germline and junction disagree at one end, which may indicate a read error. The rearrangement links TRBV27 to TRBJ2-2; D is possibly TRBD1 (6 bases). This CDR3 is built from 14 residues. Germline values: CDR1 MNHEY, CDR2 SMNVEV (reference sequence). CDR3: CASNLYPGVGELFF. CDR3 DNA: TGTGCCAGCAATTTATACCCAGGGGTCGGGGAGCTGTTTTTT.

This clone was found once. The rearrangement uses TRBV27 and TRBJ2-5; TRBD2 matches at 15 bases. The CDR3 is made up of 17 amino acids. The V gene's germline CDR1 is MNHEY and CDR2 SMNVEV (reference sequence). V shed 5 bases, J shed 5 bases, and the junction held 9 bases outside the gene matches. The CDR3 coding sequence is TGTGCCAGCAGTCACGGACTAGCGGGAGGGAACGGGGAGACCCAGTACTTC. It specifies CASSHGLAGGNGETQYF.

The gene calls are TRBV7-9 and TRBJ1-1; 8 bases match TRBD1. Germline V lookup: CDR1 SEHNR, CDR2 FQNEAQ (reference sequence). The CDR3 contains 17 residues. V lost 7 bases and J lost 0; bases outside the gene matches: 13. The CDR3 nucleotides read TGTGCCAGCATCACCCTTGCATCGGGACAGGTGAACACTGAAGCTTTCTTT. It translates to CASITLASGQVNTEAFF.

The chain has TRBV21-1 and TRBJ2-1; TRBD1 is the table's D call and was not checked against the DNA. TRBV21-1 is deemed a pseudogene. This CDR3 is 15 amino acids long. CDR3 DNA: TGTGCCAGCAGCAAAGGTGACAGCTCCTACAATGAGCAGTTCTTC. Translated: CASSKGDSSYNEQFF.

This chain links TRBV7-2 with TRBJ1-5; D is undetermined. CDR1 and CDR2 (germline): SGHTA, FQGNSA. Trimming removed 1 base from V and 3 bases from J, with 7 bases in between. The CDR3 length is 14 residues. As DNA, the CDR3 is TGTGCCAGCAGCTTAGACAGCCCCAATCAGCCCCAGCATTTT. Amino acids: CASSLDSPNQPQHF.

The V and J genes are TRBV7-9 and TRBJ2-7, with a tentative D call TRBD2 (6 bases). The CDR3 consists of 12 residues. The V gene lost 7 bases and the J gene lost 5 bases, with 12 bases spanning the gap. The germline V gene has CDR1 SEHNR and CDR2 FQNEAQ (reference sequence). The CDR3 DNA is TGTGCCAGCACGGAGGGGACGAACGAGCAGTACTTC. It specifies CASTEGTNEQYF.

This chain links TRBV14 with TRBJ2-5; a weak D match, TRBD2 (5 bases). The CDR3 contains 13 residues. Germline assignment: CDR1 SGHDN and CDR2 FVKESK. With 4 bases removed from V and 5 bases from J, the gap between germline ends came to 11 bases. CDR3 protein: CASSRRDGETQYF. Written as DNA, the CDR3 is TGTGCCAGCAGCCGCCGGGATGGGGAGACCCAGTACTTC.

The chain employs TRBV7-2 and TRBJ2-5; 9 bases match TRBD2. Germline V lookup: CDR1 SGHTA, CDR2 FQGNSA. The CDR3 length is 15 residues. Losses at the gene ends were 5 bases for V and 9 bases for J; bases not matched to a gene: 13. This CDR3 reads CASSPRVVAGVAQYF. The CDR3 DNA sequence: TGTGCCAGCAGCCCCCGTGTGGTAGCGGGGGTGGCCCAGTACTTC.

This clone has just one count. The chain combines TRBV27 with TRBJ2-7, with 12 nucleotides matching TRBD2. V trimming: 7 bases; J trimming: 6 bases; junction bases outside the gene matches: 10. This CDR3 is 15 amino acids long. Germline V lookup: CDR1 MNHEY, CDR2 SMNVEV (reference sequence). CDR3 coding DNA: TGTGCCAGCATGACTAGCGGGAGCGTGGGGACCGAGCAGTACTTC. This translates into CASMTSGSVGTEQYF.

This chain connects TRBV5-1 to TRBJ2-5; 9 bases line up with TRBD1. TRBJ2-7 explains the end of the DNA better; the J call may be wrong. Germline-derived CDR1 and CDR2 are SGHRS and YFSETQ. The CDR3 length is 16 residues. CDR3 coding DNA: TGCGCCAGCAGCTCGGGGACAGGGACCGGGGTCGGCGAGCAGTACTTC. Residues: CASSSGTGTGVGEQYF.

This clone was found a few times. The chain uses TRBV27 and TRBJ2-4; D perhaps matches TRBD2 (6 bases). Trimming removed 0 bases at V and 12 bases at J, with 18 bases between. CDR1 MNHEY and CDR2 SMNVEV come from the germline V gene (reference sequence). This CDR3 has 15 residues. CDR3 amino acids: CASSLSRTGTRDQYF. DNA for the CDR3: TGTGCCAGCAGTTTATCGCGGACCGGGACTCGGGATCAGTACTTC.

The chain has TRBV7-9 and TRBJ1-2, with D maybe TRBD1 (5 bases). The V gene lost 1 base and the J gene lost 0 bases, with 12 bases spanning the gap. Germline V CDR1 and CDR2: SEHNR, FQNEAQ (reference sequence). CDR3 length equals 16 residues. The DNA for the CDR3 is TGTGCCAGCAGCTTAGTAACGGGGGGAGCTAACTATGGCTACACCTTC. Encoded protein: CASSLVTGGANYGYTF.

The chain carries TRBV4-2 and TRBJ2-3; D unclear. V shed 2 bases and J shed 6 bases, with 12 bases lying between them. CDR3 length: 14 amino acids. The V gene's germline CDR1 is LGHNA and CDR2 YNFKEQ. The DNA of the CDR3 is TGTGCCAGCAGCCAAAGTCGTGAGGCGGATACGCAGTATTTT. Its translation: CASSQSREADTQYF.

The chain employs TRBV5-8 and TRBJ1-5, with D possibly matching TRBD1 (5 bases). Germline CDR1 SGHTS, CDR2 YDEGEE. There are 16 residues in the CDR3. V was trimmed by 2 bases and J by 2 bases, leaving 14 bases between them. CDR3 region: CASSFGGATGNQPQHF. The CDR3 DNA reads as TGTGCCAGCAGCTTTGGCGGGGCCACGGGCAATCAGCCCCAGCATTTT.